Given below is one T cell receptor beta chain in context. Germline CDR1 is SQVTM and CDR2 is ANQGSEA. CDR3 length: 15 amino acids. J gave up 0 bases and V 4 bases, and 6 bases lay outside the gene matches. These data come from a study of blood T cell repertoires in COVID-19. Across the whole study: Material from acute and convalescent COVID-19 was sourced from the United States, Italy and Spain. T cells, B-cell-depleted T cells, or PBMCs provided the cDNA or gDNA that served as material.

Original analysis: Reference gene primers were amplified, and this amplification served to estimate nucleated cell counts. Sequenced by immunoSEQ multiplex PCR; TCRdb stores in-frame clones only, minus some. V and J calls plus clone size are reproduced from that table; the DNA served to infer D and trimming. The table lists 200,000 to 300,000 clones, over 80% of them singletons. The sequence was obtained from a woman aged 55 to 70 with active or convalescent COVID-19. Sequencing was done on a sample of peripheral blood. The V and J genes are TRBV29-1 and TRBJ2-1; TRBD2 aligns across 7 bases. CDR3 coding DNA: TGCAGCGTTGGGCCACTAGCGAACTCCTACAATGAGCAGTTCTTC. The encoded protein is CSVGPLANSYNEQFF.